Given below is one T cell receptor beta chain in context. What it binds is unknown. These data come from a study of T cell repertoires in cytomegalovirus infection. Study-wide points: CMV-specific HLA-C-restricted TCR beta clonotypes dominated the ex vivo response.

TCRdb reprocessed the reads with MiXCR, giving one entry per CDR3 protein. The sample has roughly 140,000 distinct CDR3 sequences, 23% seen once. The CDR3 length is 14 residues. V lost 7 bases and J 4 bases, leaving 16 bases between the germline ends. This chain uses TRBV12-3 or TRBV12-4 with TRBJ2-5; D is possibly TRBD2 (6 bases). The sequence came from a human donor in good health (CMV status not recorded). Some clones in this sample may be carry-over from other donors' samples. Specimen: PBMCs. The CDR3 spells CASTPGLKTETQYF. The DNA for the CDR3 is TGTGCCAGCACCCCGGGACTCAAGACAGAGACCCAGTACTTC.